These 5 T cell receptor beta chains share one sample of origin, sequenced in a study of T-cell reconstitution after alpha-beta-depleted transplantation in children. Unique molecular identifiers were incorporated during preparation of the TCRbeta library. Via MiXCR, TCRdb re-called the PCR reads, giving one row per CDR3 protein. The sample carries roughly 790,000 distinct CDR3 sequences, around 15% recorded once. The sequenced sample was PBMCs, mostly from graft donor cells, obtained 360 days after TCRalphabeta/CD19-depleted stem cell transplant. These receptors all stem from a male patient younger than 18 who had a stem cell transplant for acute lymphoblastic leukemia, so the T cells may come from the graft donor.

A few counts support this clonotype. This chain links TRBV18 with TRBJ2-1; the D gene is possibly TRBD2 (7 bases). Germline V CDR1 and CDR2: KGHSH, LQKENI. CDR3 length: 15 residues. V shed 6 bases and J shed 4 bases, with 16 bases lying between them. CDR3 DNA: TGTGCCAGCTCCTTCGAGGGAGGGACATACAATGAGCAGTTCTTC. It specifies CASSFEGGTYNEQFF.

This clonotype has more than one count but fewer than ten. The chain joins TRBV7-2 to TRBJ2-7; weak D call: TRBD2 (6 bases). The length of the CDR3 is 16 residues. The germline V gene encodes CDR1 SGHTA and CDR2 FQGNSA. V lost 0 bases, J lost 0 bases, and 12 bases lay in between. The CDR3 reads CASSLASRGASYEQYF. The CDR3 bases are TGTGCCAGCAGCTTAGCCTCGCGGGGAGCCTCCTACGAGCAGTACTTC.

The chain joins TRBV12-3 or TRBV12-4 to TRBJ2-7; a possible D gene is TRBD2 (6 bases). Trimming stripped 2 bases from V and 8 bases from J, with 16 bases between. CDR3 length equals 14 residues. The DNA for the CDR3 is TGTGCCAGCAGTTTACCCGGGATCGGCGGGAAGCAGTACTTC. Amino acids: CASSLPGIGGKQYF.

The chain has TRBV2 and TRBJ2-2; 7 nucleotides match TRBD2. V lost 3 bases to trimming and J lost 2 bases; unmatched junction nucleotides: 3. The CDR3 consists of 15 residues. Germline V gene lookup returns CDR1 SNHLY and CDR2 FYNNEI. The CDR3 sequence: CASSEPGLNTGELFF. CDR3 nucleotide sequence: TGTGCCAGCAGTGAGCCGGGACTAAACACCGGGGAGCTGTTTTTT.

This clonotype was counted many times. This sequence joins TRBV5-1 and TRBJ1-1; D gene ambiguous. Per germline, CDR1 SGHRS and CDR2 YFSETQ. The CDR3 is 14 residues long. Trimming took 1 base from V and 1 from J, leaving 8 bases between them. The CDR3 loop is CASSLSVRNTEAFF. The CDR3 DNA reads TGCGCCAGCAGCTTGTCGGTCCGGAACACTGAAGCTTTCTTT.